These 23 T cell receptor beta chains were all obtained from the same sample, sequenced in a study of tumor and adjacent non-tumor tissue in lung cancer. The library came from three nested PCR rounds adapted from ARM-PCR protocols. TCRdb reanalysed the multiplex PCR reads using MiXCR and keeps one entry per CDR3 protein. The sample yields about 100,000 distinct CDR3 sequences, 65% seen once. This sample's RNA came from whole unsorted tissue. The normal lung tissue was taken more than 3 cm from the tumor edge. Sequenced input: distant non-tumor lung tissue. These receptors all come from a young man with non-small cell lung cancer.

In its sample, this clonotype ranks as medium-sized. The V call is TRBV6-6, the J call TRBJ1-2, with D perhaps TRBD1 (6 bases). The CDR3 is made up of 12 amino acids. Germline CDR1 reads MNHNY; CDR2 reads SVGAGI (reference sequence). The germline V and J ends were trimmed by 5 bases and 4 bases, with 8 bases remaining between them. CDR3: CASSPRGYGYTF. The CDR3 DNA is TGTGCCAGCAGTCCCAGGGGCTATGGCTACACCTTC.

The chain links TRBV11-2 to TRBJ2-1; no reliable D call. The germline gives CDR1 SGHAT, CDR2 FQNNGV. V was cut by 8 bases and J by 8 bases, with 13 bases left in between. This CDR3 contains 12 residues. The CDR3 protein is CASGFRQDEQFF. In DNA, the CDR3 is TGTGCCAGCGGATTTCGGCAGGATGAGCAGTTCTTC.

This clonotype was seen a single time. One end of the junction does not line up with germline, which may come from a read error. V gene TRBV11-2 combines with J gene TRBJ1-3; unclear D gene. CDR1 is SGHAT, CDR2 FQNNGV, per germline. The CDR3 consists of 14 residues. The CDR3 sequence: CASSLNTGKNIIYF. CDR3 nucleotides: TGTGCCAGCAGCTTAAACACGGGGAAAAACATCATATATTTT.

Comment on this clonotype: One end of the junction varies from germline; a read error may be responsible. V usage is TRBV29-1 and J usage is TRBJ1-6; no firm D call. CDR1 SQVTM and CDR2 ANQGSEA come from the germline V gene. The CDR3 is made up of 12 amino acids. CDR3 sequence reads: CSVMSPNSPLHF. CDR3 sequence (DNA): TGCAGCGTTATGTCACCAAATTCACCACTCCACTTT.

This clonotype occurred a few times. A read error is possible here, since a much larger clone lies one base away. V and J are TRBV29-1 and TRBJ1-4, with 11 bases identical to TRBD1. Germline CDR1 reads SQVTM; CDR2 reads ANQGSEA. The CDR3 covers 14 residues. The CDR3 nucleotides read TGCTGCGCGGGACAGGGGGTAACTAATGAAAAACTGTTTTTT. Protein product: CCAGQGVTNEKLFF.

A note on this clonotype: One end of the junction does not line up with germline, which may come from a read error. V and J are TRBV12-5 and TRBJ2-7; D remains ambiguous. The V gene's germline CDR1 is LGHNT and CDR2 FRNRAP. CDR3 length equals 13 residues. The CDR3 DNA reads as TGTGCTAGCGGTTTGTGGCCCTCCTACGAGCAGTGCTTC. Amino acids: CASGLWPSYEQCF.

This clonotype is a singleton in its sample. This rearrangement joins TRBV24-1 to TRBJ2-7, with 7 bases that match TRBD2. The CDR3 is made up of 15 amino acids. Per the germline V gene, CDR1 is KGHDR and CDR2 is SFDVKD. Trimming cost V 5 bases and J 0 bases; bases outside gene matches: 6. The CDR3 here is CATSALTGGSYEQYF. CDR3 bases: TGTGCCACCAGTGCCCTAACGGGAGGCTCCTACGAGCAGTACTTC.

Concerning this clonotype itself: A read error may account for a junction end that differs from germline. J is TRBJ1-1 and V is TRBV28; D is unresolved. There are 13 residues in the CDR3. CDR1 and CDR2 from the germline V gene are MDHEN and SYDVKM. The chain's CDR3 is CACSPQENTEAFF. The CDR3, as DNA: TGTGCCTGCAGTCCCCAGGAGAACACTGAAGCTTTCTTT.

In DNA, the CDR3 is TGTGCCAACAGTTTCTCGGGAAGCTTTAGCACAGATACGCAGTATTTT. Residues: CANSFSGSFSTDTQYF. V is TRBV11-2 and J is TRBJ2-3; maybe TRBD2 (5 bases). V lost 10 bases, J lost 0 bases, and 20 bases lay in between. The CDR3 covers 16 residues. The germline CDR1 and CDR2 sequences are SGHAT and FQNNGV.

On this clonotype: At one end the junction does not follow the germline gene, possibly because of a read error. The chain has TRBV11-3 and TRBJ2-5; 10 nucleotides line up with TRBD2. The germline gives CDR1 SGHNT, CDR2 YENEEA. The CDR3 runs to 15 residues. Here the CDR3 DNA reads TGTGCCAGCCGCTTAGAAGCGGGAGGGCAAGAGGCACAGTACTTC. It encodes CASRLEAGGQEAQYF.

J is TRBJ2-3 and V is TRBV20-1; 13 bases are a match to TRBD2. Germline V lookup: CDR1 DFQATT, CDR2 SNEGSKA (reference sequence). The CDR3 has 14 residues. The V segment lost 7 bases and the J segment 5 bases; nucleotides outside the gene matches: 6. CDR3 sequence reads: CSVTGLAGEDTQYF. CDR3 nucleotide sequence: TGCAGTGTCACAGGACTAGCGGGAGAAGATACGCAGTATTTT.

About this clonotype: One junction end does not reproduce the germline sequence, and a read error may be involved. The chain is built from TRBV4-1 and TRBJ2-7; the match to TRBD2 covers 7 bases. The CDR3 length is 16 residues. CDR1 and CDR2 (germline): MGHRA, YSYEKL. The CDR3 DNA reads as TGCGCCAACAGCCATGATGAGACGGGAGGTGCGTACGAGCAGTACTTC. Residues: CANSHDETGGAYEQYF.

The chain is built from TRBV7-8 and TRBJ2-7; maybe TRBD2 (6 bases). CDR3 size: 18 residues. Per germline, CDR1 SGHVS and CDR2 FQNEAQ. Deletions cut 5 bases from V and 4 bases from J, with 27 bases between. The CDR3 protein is CASSPGPGAGTLSYEQYF. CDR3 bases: TGTGCCAGCAGCCCAGGACCCGGAGCCGGGACTTTATCGTACGAGCAGTACTTC. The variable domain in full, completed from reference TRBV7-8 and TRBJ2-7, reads GAGVSQSPRYKVAKRGQDVALRCDPISGHVSLFWYQQALGQGPEFLTYFQNEAQLDKSGLPSDRFFAERPEGSVSTLKIQRTQQEDSAVYLCASSPGPGAGTLSYEQYFGPGTRLTVT.

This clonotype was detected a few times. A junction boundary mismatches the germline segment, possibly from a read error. The CDR3 reads CASSLGTRPNTGELFF. The CDR3 DNA is TGTGCCAGCAGCTTAGGGACACGGCCGAATACCGGGGAGCTGTTTTTT. This chain connects TRBV11-2 to TRBJ2-2; a possible D gene is TRBD1 (5 bases). Germline V gives CDR1 SGHAT, CDR2 FQNNGV. CDR3 length equals 16 residues. The variable domain in full, with the rest retrieved from reference TRBV11-2 and TRBJ2-2, is EAGVAQSPRYKIIEKRQSVAFWCNPISGHATLYWYQQILGQGPKLLIQFQNNGVVDDSQLPKDRFSAERLKGVDSTLKIQPAKLEDSAVYLCASSLGTRPNTGELFFGEGSRLTVL.

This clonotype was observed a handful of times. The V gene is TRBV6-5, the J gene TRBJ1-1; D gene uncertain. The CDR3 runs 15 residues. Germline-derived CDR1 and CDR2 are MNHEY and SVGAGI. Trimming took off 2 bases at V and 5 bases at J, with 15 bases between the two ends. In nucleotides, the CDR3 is TGTGCCAGCAGTTACGAGGCGGGAAGAAGGACTGAAGCTTTCTTT. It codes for CASSYEAGRRTEAFF.

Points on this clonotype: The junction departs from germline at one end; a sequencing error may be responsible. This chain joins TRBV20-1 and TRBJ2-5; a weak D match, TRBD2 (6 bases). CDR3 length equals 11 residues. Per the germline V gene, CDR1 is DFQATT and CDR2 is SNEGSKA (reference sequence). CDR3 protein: CIARDRETHYF. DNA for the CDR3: TGCATTGCTAGAGATCGGGAGACCCATTACTTC.

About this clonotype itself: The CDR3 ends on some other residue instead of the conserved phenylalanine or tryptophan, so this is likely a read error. The chain's CDR3 is CASSTGRGRGYEQYL. The CDR3 DNA reads TGTGCTAGCAGCACCGGACGAGGTCGGGGATACGAGCAGTACCTC. The rearrangement uses TRBV5-4 and TRBJ2-7, with a weak D call TRBD2 (5 bases). The CDR3 is 15 amino acids. Germline assignment: CDR1 SGHNT and CDR2 YYREEE (reference sequence).

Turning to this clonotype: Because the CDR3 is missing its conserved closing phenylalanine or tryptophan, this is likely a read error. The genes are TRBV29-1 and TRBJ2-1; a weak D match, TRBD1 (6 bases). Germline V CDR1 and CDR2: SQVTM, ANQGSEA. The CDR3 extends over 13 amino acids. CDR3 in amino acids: CSVETGKDNEQFL. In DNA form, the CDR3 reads TGTAGCGTTGAAACAGGGAAGGACAATGAGCAGTTCTTA.

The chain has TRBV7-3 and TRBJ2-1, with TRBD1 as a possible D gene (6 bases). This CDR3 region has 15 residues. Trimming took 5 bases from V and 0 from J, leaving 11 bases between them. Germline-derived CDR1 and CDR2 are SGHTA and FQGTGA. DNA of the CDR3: TGTGCCAGCAGCCAAACAGGGAGCTCCTACAATGAGCAGTTCTTC. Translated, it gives CASSQTGSSYNEQFF. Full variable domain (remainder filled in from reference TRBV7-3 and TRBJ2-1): GAGVSQTPSNKVTEKGKYVELRCDPISGHTALYWYRQSLGQGPEFLIYFQGTGAADDSGLPNDRFFAVRPEGSVSTLKIQRTERGDSAVYLCASSQTGSSYNEQFFGPGTRLTVL.

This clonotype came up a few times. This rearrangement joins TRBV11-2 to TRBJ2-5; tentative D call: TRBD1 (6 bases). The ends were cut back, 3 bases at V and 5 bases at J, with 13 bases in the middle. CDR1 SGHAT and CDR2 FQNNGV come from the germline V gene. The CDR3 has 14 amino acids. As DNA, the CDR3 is TGTGCCAGCAGCTTCCCAGGGGTTTGGGAGACCCAGTACTTC. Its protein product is CASSFPGVWETQYF.

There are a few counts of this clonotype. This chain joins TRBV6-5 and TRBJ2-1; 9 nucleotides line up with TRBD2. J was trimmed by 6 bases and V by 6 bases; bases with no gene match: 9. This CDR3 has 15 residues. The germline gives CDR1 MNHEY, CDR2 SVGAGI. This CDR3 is CASSPTSGLLNEQFF. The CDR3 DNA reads TGTGCCAGCAGCCCGACTAGCGGACTCCTCAATGAGCAGTTCTTC.

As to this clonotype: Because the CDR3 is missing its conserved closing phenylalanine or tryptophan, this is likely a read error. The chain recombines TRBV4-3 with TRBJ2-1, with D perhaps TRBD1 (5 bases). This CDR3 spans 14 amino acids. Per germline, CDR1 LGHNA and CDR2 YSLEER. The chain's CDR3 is CAGSQAGQDNEQFI. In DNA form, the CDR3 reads TGCGCCGGCAGCCAAGCCGGACAAGACAATGAGCAGTTCATC.

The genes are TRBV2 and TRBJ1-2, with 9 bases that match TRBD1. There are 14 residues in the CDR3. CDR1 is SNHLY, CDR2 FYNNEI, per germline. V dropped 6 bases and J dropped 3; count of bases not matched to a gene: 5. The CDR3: CASRAQGAYYGYTF. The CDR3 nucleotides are TGTGCCAGCAGGGCACAGGGGGCGTACTATGGCTACACCTTC.